The next 10 T cell receptor beta chains were all read from a single sample in a study of Ad26.COV2.S vaccination and SARS-CoV-2 variants (dated by TCRdb to the early 2020s). The treatment or condition label for this specimen denotes: roughly 18 received Ad26.COV2.S at low or high dose, single or two shots; about five received placebo; per-sample allocation not given. Repertoires of vaccine and placebo recipients were sequenced from samples collected on day 63 after the first injection. Library generation was performed with the immunoSEQ multiplex PCR assay. TCRdb limited this immuneACCESS table to in-frame rearrangements with V and J called. A share of clones is missing; checked studies link under half to unresolved V genes, and the rest is unexplained. This sample lists hundreds of thousands of clones; approximately 81% were detected once. About 3.5% of the sample rests with the top ten. The sequencing here drew on peripheral blood, taken in a trial of Ad26.COV2.S vaccine versus placebo. The receptor source for this set is a person between 18 and 60 years old who received the Ad26.COV2.S COVID-19 vaccine or a placebo.

The chain couples TRBV10-3 to TRBJ1-2, with TRBD1 identical over 7 bases. Trimming removed 7 bases from V and 5 bases from J; junction bases left unmatched: 13. The CDR3 runs to 15 residues. Germline lookup yields CDR1 ENHRY and CDR2 SYGVKD. CDR3 in amino acids: CAITRGDSGLYGYTF. The CDR3 bases are TGTGCCATCACCCGGGGGGACAGTGGACTATATGGCTACACCTTC.

This clone was counted only a few times. J is TRBJ1-1 and V is TRBV29-1; no clear D. There are 13 residues in the CDR3. Germline CDR1 SQVTM, CDR2 ANQGSEA. Trimming took 6 bases from V and 5 from J, leaving 16 bases between them. As DNA, the CDR3 is TGCAGCGTCATGACTTTATTGGGTACTGAAGCTTTCTTT. Residues: CSVMTLLGTEAFF.

This clone was seen once. The CDR3 sequence: CASSYFGTVAGETQYF. The CDR3 DNA sequence: TGTGCCAGCAGTTATTTCGGGACCGTAGCGGGAGAGACCCAGTACTTC. The chain carries TRBV6-2 or TRBV6-3 and TRBJ2-5; 7 bases are shared with TRBD2. Trimming at V came to 3 bases and at J to 4 bases, leaving 11 bases not matched to a gene. Germline V gene lookup returns CDR1 MNHEY and CDR2 SVGEGT. The CDR3 runs to 16 residues.

V usage is TRBV28 and J usage is TRBJ1-2; 8 bases map to TRBD1. The CDR3 length is 14 residues. CDR1 MDHEN and CDR2 SYDVKM come from the germline V gene. V lost 7 bases to trimming and J lost 7 bases; unmatched junction nucleotides: 11. The CDR3 DNA reads as TGTGCCAGCAAACTTTCCAGGGGGCAGTTTGGCTACACCTTC. It encodes CASKLSRGQFGYTF.

The chain has TRBV7-9 and TRBJ2-5; D gene unclear. The length of the CDR3 is 15 residues. The germline V gene encodes CDR1 SEHNR and CDR2 FQNEAQ (reference sequence). V lost 3 bases, J lost 3 bases, and 14 bases lay in between. The CDR3 nucleotides read TGTGCCAGCAGCTTGGGAATGGTGGCAGAAGAGACCCAGTACTTC. Protein sequence: CASSLGMVAEETQYF.

V and J are TRBV11-2 and TRBJ2-1; D is possibly TRBD1 (8 bases). This CDR3 spans 14 amino acids. V was shortened by 5 bases and J by 9 bases, with 17 bases between the two germline ends. Germline loops: CDR1 SGHAT, CDR2 FQNNGV. The chain's CDR3 is CASSRNRGGIEQFF. The DNA for the CDR3 is TGTGCCAGCAGCCGAAACAGGGGGGGCATTGAGCAGTTCTTC.

The chain is built from TRBV28 and TRBJ2-7, with 8 bases identical to TRBD2. CDR1 and CDR2 (germline): MDHEN, SYDVKM. V shed 2 bases and J 3 bases; nucleotides not matched to a gene: 3. This CDR3 comprises 14 residues. The CDR3: CASSLSGSYYEQYF. CDR3 coding DNA: TGTGCCAGCAGTTTAAGCGGGAGCTACTACGAGCAGTACTTC.

This clone appeared once. The chain links TRBV11-2 to TRBJ2-3; 8 bases fit TRBD2. The CDR3 sequence is 17 residues long. V lost 4 bases and J lost 2; bases outside the gene matches: 11. Germline V lookup: CDR1 SGHAT, CDR2 FQNNGV. The CDR3 protein is CASSSSGTRPLTDTQYF. The CDR3 DNA reads TGTGCCAGCAGCTCCTCCGGGACTAGACCTCTCACAGATACGCAGTATTTT. Complete variable domain (other parts from reference TRBV11-2 and TRBJ2-3): EAGVAQSPRYKIIEKRQSVAFWCNPISGHATLYWYQQILGQGPKLLIQFQNNGVVDDSQLPKDRFSAERLKGVDSTLKIQPAKLEDSAVYLCASSSSGTRPLTDTQYFGPGTRLTVL.

V and J are TRBV4-3 and TRBJ2-1; TRBD2 matches 7 bases. After removal of 1 base from V and 4 bases from J, the junction contained 4 bases not matched to a gene. The germline gives CDR1 LGHNA, CDR2 YSLEER. This CDR3 has 15 residues. The CDR3 nucleotides read TGCGCCAGCAGCCAAGGGCGGGGGACTTACAATGAGCAGTTCTTC. This translates into CASSQGRGTYNEQFF.

The chain couples TRBV5-4 to TRBJ2-7; unclear D gene. The length of the CDR3 is 14 residues. The V gene lost 1 base and the J gene lost 5 bases, with 13 bases spanning the gap. Per the germline V gene, CDR1 is SGHNT and CDR2 is YYREEE (reference sequence). CDR3 coding DNA: TGTGCCAGCAGCTTGAAGTCCTCGCCGGACGAGCAGTACTTC. Translated, it gives CASSLKSSPDEQYF.